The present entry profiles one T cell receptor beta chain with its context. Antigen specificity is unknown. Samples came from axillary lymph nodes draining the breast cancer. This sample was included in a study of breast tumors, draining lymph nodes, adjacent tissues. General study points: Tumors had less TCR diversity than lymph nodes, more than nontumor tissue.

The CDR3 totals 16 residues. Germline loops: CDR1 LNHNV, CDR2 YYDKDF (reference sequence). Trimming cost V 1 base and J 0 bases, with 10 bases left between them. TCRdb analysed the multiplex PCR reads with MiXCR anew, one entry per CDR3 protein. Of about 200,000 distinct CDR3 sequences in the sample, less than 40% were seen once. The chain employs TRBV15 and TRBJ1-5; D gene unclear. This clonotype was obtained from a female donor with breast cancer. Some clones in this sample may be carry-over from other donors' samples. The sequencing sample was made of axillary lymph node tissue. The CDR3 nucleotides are TGTGCCACCAGCAGAGCCCTGTCCTATAGCAATCAGCCCCAGCATTTT. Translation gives CATSRALSYSNQPQHF.